The 17 T cell receptor beta chains in this list originate from one sample, sequenced in a study of blood T cell repertoires in COVID-19. Data came from immunoSEQ multiplex PCR; TCRdb stores just in-frame clones and leaves some out. The sample shows tens of thousands of clones, nearly 90% of them seen only once. Sequencing was performed on peripheral blood. Receptors originate from a man aged 50-59 years with acute or convalescent COVID-19.

The genes are TRBV6-5 and TRBJ2-2; D is perhaps TRBD2 (6 bases). The CDR3 covers 15 residues. Germline assignment: CDR1 MNHEY and CDR2 SVGAGI. V was clipped by 6 bases and J by 0 bases, with 11 bases between them. Here the CDR3 DNA reads TGTGCCAGCAGGACTAGGCCAGCGAACACCGGGGAGCTGTTTTTT. Translating gives CASRTRPANTGELFF.

J is TRBJ2-3 and V is TRBV21-1; the DNA was not used to check the table's D call, TRBD2. TRBV21-1 is flagged as a pseudogene. CDR3 length: 16 residues. CDR3 amino acids: CAQQCPATSERDTQYF. The CDR3 DNA reads as TGTGCCCAGCAATGCCCGGCGACTAGCGAACGTGATACGCAGTATTTT.

The gene calls are TRBV28 and TRBJ2-6; TRBD2 matches at 9 bases. CDR1 is MDHEN and CDR2 is SYDVKM in the germline V gene. V lost 3 bases and J lost 3; bases outside the gene matches: 6. The CDR3 spans 17 residues. The DNA of the CDR3 is TGTGCCAGCAGTTTTGGGCTAGCGGGAATTGGGGCCAACGTCCTGACTTTC. Protein sequence: CASSFGLAGIGANVLTF.

This clone was seen just once. This rearrangement joins TRBV6-2 or TRBV6-3 to TRBJ1-4; D is unresolved. V lost 6 bases and J 4 bases, leaving 12 bases between the germline ends. The length of the CDR3 is 14 residues. Germline loops: CDR1 MNHEY, CDR2 SVGEGT. The DNA for the CDR3 is TGTGCCAGCAGCGGGAGAGATCTTAATGAAAAACTGTTTTTT. It translates to CASSGRDLNEKLFF.

The chain is built from TRBV12-2 and TRBJ2-7; the table's D call, TRBD2, was not checked against the DNA. TRBV12-2 is marked as a pseudogene. The CDR3 loop spans 15 amino acids. The CDR3 is CASRFTRLQPYEQYF. CDR3 nucleotide sequence: TGTGCAAGTCGCTTCACTAGACTCCAGCCCTACGAGCAGTACTTC.

This clone appeared once. The chain joins TRBV18 to TRBJ2-1; 14 bases fit TRBD2. Germline V CDR1 and CDR2: KGHSH, LQKENI. V shed 3 bases and J 9 bases; nucleotides not matched to a gene: 4. The CDR3 spans 15 residues. CDR3 DNA sequence: TGTGCCAGCTCACCGGGGACTAGCGGGAGTATTGAGCAGTTCTTC. Protein sequence: CASSPGTSGSIEQFF. The full variable domain, completed using reference TRBV18 and TRBJ2-1, is NAGVMQNPRHLVRRRGQEARLRCSPMKGHSHVYWYRQLPEEGLKFMVYLQKENIIDESGMPKERFSAEFPKEGPSILRIQQVVRGDSAAYFCASSPGTSGSIEQFFGPGTRLTVL.

This clone was picked up one time. V and J are TRBV9 and TRBJ2-1; 13 bases are shared with TRBD2. The germline V gene has CDR1 SGDLS and CDR2 YYNGEE. Trimming at V came to 3 bases and at J to 9 bases, leaving 9 bases not matched to a gene. The CDR3 contains 16 residues. In nucleotides, the CDR3 is TGTGCCAGCAGCGAGACTAGCGGGAGGCGCGGGGGTGAGCAGTTCTTC. Protein product: CASSETSGRRGGEQFF.

This sequence joins TRBV23-1 and TRBJ1-5; D might be TRBD1 (6 bases). TRBV23-1 is an ORF for which the function is uncertain. The CDR3 extends over 17 amino acids. V was shortened by 9 bases and J by 4 bases, with 25 bases between the two germline ends. This CDR3 reads CASLQTPGTRVNQPQHF. The CDR3 DNA sequence: TGCGCCAGTTTACAAACCCCGGGGACACGGGTGAATCAGCCCCAGCATTTT.

V is TRBV2 and J is TRBJ1-5; TRBD1 might be the D (6 bases). The CDR3 contains 13 residues. Trimming removed 7 bases from V and 4 bases from J, with 11 bases in between. Germline CDR1 SNHLY, CDR2 FYNNEI. As DNA, the CDR3 is TGTGCCAGCACGGACAGAGAGAATCAGCCCCAGCATTTT. Translated, it gives CASTDRENQPQHF.

The chain combines TRBV7-8 with TRBJ2-7, with 16 bases identical to TRBD2. Germline-derived CDR1 and CDR2 are SGHVS and FQNEAQ. This CDR3 has 19 residues. J was trimmed by 0 bases and V by 1 base; bases with no gene match: 6. The CDR3 DNA sequence: TGTGCCAGCAGCTTAGGGGCGGGACTAGCGGGAGGGAGCTCCTACGAGCAGTACTTC. Translation: CASSLGAGLAGGSSYEQYF.

This chain links TRBV29-1 with TRBJ1-6, with 7 bases fitting TRBD1. CDR1 and CDR2 (germline): SQVTM, ANQGSEA. There are 16 residues in the CDR3. J gave up 4 bases and V 5 bases, and 11 bases lay outside the gene matches. In DNA, the CDR3 is TGCAGCGTTCCACGAGGGGGCCATCCTTATAATTCACCCCTCCACTTT. Amino acids: CSVPRGGHPYNSPLHF.

CDR3 residues: CASRPGLDRYEQYF. Here the CDR3 DNA reads TGTGCCAGCAGGCCGGGACTCGATCGCTACGAGCAGTACTTC. V usage is TRBV6-5 and J usage is TRBJ2-7, with a tentative D call TRBD2 (6 bases). Trimming stripped 6 bases from V and 3 bases from J, with 15 bases between. Germline V gives CDR1 MNHEY, CDR2 SVGAGI. The CDR3 runs 14 residues.

The chain employs TRBV7-7 and TRBJ2-1, with TRBD2 matching 7 bases. The CDR3 covers 16 residues. The germline V gene encodes CDR1 SSHAT and CDR2 FNYEAQ (reference sequence). Trimming cost V 1 base and J 2 bases; bases outside gene matches: 5. Here the CDR3 reads CASSLGTGGTYNEQFF. The CDR3 bases are TGTGCCAGCAGCTTAGGAACCGGGGGGACCTACAATGAGCAGTTCTTC.

The sample holds one count of this clone. The chain links TRBV7-2 to TRBJ2-3, with D possibly matching TRBD2 (6 bases). The CDR3 is 14 residues long. The V gene lost 2 bases and the J gene lost 4 bases, with 10 bases spanning the gap. Germline CDR1 and CDR2: SGHTA and FQGNSA. This CDR3 is CASSLRRESDTQYF. In nucleotides, the CDR3 is TGTGCCAGCAGCTTAAGACGGGAGTCAGATACGCAGTATTTT.

The CDR3 bases are TGCAGCGTTGTTCAGGGCCAAGGCTATGGCTACACCTTC. Translating gives CSVVQGQGYGYTF. The chain combines TRBV29-1 with TRBJ1-2, with D tentatively TRBD1 (5 bases). Germline V gene sequence: CDR1 SQVTM, CDR2 ANQGSEA. The CDR3 contains 13 residues. Deletions cut 4 bases from V and 4 bases from J, with 13 bases between.

The chain uses TRBV6-5 and TRBJ1-2, with D hard to call. The germline V gene has CDR1 MNHEY and CDR2 SVGAGI. CDR3 size: 15 residues. The V and J ends lost 4 bases and 7 bases respectively, with 19 bases between them. This CDR3 reads CASSSTNYRSGGYTF. As DNA, the CDR3 is TGTGCCAGCAGTTCCACTAATTATCGATCGGGTGGCTACACCTTC.

This clone was seen more than once but under ten times. J is TRBJ1-2 and V is TRBV6-6, with 7 bases that match TRBD1. This CDR3 has 15 amino acids. The V and J ends lost 6 bases and 0 bases, in that order; junction bases with no gene match: 7. Per the germline V gene, CDR1 is MNHNY and CDR2 is SVGAGI (reference sequence). The CDR3 reads CASRLGTEANYGYTF. CDR3 DNA sequence: TGTGCCAGCAGGTTAGGGACAGAAGCTAACTATGGCTACACCTTC.